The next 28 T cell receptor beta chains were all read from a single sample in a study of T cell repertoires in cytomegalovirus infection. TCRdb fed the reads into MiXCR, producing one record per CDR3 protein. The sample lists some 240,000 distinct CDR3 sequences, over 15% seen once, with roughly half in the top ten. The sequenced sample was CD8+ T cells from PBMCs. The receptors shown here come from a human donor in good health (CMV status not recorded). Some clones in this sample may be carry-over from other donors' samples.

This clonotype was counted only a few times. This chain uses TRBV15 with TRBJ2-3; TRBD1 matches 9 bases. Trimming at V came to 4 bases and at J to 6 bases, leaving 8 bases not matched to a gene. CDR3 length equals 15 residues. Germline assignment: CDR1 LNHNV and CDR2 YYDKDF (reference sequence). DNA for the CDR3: TGTGCCACCAGCAACCGACAGGGGGGATTGGATACGCAGTATTTT. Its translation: CATSNRQGGLDTQYF.

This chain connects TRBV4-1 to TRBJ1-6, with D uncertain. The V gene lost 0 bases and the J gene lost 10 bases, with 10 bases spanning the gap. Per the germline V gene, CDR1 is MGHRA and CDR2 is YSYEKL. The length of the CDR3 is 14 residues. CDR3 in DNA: TGCGCCAGCAGCCAAGATATACGGACCTCACCCCTCCACTTT. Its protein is CASSQDIRTSPLHF.

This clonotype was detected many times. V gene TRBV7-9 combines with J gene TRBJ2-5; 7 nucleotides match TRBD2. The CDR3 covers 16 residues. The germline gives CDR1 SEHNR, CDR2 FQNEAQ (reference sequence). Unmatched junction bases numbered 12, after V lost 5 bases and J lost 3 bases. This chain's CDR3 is CASSPRGGGSKETQYF. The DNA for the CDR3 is TGTGCCAGCAGCCCCCGCGGGGGTGGGTCAAAAGAGACCCAGTACTTC.

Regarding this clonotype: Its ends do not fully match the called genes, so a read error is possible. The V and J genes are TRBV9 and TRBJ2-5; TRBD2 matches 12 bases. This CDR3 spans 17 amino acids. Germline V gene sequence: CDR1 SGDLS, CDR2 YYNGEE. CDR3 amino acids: CASSLRLAGDPEDTQYF. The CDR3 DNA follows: TGTGCCAGCAGCTTACGACTAGCGGGAGACCCCGAAGACACCCAGTACTTC. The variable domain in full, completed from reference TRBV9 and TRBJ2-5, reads DSGVTQTPKHLITATGQRVTLRCSPRSGDLSVYWYQQSLDQGLQFLIQYYNGEERAKGNILERFSAQQFPDLHSELNLSSLELGDSALYFCASSLRLAGDPEDTQYFGPGTRLLVL.

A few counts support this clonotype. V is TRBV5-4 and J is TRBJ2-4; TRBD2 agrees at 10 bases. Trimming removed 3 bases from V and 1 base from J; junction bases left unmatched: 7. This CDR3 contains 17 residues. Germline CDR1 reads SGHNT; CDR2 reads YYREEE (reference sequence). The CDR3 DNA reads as TGTGCCAGCAGCTCGGTAGCGGGGGGCCTTGCCAAAAACATTCAGTACTTC. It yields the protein CASSSVAGGLAKNIQYF.

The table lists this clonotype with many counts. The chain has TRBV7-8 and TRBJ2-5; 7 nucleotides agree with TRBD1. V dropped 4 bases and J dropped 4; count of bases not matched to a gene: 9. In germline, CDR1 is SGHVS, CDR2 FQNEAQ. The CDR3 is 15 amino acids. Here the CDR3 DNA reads TGTGCCAGCAGCTCCTTAGGGGGCATATCAGAGACCCAGTACTTC. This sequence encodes CASSSLGGISETQYF.

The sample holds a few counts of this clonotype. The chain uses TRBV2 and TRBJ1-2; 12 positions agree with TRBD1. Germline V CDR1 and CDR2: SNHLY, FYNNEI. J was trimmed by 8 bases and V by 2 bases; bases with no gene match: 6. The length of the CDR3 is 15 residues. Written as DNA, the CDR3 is TGTGCCAGCAGTGAAAAGGGACAGGGGGCGAGAGGCTACACCTTC. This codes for CASSEKGQGARGYTF. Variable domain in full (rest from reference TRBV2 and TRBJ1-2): EPEVTQTPSHQVTQMGQEVILRCVPISNHLYFYWYRQILGQKVEFLVSFYNNEISEKSEIFDDQFSVERPDGSNFTLKIRSTKLEDSAMYFCASSEKGQGARGYTFGSGTRLTVV.

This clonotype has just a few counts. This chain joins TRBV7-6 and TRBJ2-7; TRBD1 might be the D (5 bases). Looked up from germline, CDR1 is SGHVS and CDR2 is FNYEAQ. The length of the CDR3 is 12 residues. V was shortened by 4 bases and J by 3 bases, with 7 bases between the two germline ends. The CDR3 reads CASSSGIYEQYF. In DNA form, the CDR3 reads TGTGCCAGCAGCTCAGGGATCTACGAGCAGTACTTC.

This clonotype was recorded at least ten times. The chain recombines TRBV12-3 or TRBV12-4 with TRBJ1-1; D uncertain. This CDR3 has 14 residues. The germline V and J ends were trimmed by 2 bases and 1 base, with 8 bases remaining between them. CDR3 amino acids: CASSLSRENTEAFF. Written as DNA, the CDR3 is TGTGCCAGCAGTTTAAGTAGAGAGAACACTGAAGCTTTCTTT.

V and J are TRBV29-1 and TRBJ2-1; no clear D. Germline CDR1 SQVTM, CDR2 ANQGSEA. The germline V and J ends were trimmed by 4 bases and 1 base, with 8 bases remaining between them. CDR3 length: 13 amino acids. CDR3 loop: CSVVVPSYNEQFF. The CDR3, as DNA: TGCAGCGTTGTTGTTCCATCCTACAATGAGCAGTTCTTC.

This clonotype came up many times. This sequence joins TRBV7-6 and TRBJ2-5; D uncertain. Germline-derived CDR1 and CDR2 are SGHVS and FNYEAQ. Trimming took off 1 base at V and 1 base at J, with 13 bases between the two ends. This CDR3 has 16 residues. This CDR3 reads CASSLEVYSVQETQYF. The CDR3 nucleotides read TGTGCCAGCAGCTTAGAAGTCTACAGCGTCCAAGAGACCCAGTACTTC.

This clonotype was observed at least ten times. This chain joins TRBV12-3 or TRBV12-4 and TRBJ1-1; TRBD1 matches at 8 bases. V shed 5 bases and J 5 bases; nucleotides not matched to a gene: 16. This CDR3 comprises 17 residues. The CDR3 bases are TGTGCCAGCAGTCCATCTGGAGAAACAGGGGGAAGAACTGAAGCTTTCTTT. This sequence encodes CASSPSGETGGRTEAFF.

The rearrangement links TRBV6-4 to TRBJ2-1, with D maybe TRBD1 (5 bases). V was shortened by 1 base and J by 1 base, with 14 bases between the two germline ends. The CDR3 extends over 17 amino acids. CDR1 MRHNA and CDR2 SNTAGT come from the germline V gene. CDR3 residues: CASSDFPTARSYNEQFF. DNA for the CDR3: TGTGCCAGCAGTGACTTCCCGACAGCCCGATCCTACAATGAGCAGTTCTTC.

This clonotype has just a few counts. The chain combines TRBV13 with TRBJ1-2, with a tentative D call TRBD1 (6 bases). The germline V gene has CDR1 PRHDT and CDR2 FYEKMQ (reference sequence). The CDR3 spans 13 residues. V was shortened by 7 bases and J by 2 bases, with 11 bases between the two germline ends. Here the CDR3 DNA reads TGTGCCAGCACAGGACAGCCGAACTATGGCTACACCTTC. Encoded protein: CASTGQPNYGYTF. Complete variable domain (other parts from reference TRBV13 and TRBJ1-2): AAGVIQSPRHLIKEKRETATLKCYPIPRHDTVYWYQQGPGQDPQFLISFYEKMQSDKGSIPDRFSAQQFSDYHSELNMSSLELGDSALYFCASTGQPNYGYTFGSGTRLTVV.

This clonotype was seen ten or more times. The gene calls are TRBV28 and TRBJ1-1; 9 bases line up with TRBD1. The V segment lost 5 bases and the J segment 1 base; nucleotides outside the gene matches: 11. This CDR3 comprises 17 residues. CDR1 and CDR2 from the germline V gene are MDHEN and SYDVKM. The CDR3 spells CASSDAGTGNRNTEAFF. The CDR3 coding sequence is TGTGCCAGCAGTGATGCCGGGACAGGGAACCGGAACACTGAAGCTTTCTTT.

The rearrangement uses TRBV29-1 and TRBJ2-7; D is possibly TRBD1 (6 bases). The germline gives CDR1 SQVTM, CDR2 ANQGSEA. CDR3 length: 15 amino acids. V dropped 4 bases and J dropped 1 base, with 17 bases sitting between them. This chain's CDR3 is CSVGGRGWRSYEQYF. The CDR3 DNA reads TGCAGCGTTGGGGGTAGGGGGTGGAGGTCCTACGAGCAGTACTTC.

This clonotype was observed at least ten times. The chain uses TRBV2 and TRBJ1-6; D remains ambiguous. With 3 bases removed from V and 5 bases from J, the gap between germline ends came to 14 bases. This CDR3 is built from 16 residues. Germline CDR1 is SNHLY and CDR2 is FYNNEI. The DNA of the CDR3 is TGTGCCAGCAGTGAGGGATCATGGGCGGATAATTCACCCCTCCACTTT. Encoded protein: CASSEGSWADNSPLHF.

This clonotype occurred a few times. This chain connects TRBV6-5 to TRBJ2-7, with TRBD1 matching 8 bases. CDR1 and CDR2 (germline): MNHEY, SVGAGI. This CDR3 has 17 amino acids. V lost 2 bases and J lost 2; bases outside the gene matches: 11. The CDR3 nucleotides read TGTGCCAGCAGTTACGCGGCAGGGGGCTTGCGGACCTACGAGCAGTACTTC. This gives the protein CASSYAAGGLRTYEQYF.

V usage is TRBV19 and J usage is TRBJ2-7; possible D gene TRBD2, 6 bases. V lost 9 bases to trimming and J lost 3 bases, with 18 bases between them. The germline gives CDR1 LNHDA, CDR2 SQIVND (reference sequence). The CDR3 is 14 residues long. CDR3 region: CASPGRDGIYEQYF. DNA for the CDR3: TGTGCCAGCCCAGGGCGGGACGGGATCTACGAGCAGTACTTC.

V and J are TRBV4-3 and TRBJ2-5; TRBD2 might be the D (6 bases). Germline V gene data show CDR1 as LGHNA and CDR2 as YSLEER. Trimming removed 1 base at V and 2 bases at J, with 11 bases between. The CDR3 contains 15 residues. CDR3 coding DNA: TGCGCCAGCAGCCAAGTAGAAGCGGGTCAAGAGACCCAGTACTTC. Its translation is CASSQVEAGQETQYF.

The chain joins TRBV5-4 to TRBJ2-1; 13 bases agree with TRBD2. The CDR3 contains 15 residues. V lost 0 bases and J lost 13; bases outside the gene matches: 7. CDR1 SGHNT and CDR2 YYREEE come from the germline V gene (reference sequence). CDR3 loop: CASSLGLAGGLEQFF. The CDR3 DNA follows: TGTGCCAGCAGCTTGGGACTAGCGGGGGGCCTAGAACAGTTCTTC.

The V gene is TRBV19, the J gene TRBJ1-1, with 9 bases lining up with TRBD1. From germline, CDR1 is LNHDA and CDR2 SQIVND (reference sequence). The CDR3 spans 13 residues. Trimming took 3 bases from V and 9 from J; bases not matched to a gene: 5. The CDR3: CASSIPDRGKAFF. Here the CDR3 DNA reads TGTGCCAGTAGTATCCCGGACAGGGGTAAAGCTTTCTTT.

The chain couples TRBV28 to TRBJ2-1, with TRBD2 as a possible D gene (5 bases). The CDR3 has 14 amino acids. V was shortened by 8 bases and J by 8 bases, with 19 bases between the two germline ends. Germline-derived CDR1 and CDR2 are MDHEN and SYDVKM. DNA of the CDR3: TGTGCCAGCCGGACTGAGCTTGTTGCGGATGAGCAGTTCTTC. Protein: CASRTELVADEQFF.

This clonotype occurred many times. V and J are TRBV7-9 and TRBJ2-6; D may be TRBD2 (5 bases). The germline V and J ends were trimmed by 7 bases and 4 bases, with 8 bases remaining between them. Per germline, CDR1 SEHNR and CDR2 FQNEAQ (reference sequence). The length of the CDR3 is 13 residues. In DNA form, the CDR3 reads TGTGCCAGCAAGTCGGGAGGGGCCAACGTCCTGACTTTC. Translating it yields CASKSGGANVLTF.

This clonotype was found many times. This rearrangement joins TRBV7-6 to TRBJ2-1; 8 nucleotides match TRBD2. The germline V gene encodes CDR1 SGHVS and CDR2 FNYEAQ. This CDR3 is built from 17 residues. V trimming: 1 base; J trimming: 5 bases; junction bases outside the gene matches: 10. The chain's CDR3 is CASSLGVAGGKNNEQFF. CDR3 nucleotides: TGTGCCAGCAGCTTAGGGGTGGCGGGGGGAAAAAACAATGAGCAGTTCTTC. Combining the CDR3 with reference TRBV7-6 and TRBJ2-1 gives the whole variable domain GAGVSQSPRYKVTKRGQDVALRCDPISGHVSLYWYRQALGQGPEFLTYFNYEAQQDKSGLPNDRFSAERPEGSISTLTIQRTEQRDSAMYRCASSLGVAGGKNNEQFFGPGTRLTVL.

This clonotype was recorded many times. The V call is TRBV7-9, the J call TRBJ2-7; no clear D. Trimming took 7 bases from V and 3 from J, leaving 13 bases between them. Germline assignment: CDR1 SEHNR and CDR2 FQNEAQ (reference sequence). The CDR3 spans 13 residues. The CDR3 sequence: CASTLGPFYEQYF. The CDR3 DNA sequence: TGTGCCAGCACCCTAGGACCGTTCTACGAGCAGTACTTC.

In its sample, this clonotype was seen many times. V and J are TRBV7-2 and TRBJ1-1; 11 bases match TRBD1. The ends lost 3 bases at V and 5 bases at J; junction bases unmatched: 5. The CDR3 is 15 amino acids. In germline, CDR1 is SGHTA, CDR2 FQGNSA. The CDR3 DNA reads TGTGCCAGCAGCTTGGACAGGGGGCTACGTACTGAAGCTTTCTTT. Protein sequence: CASSLDRGLRTEAFF.

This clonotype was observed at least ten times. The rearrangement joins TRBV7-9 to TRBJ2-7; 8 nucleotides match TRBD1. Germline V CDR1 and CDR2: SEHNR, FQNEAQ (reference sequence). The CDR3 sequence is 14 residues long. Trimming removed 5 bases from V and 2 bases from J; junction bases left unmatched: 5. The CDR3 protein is CASSGSGQAYEQYF. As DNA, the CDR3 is TGTGCCAGCAGCGGATCGGGACAGGCCTACGAGCAGTACTTC.